The clone carrying this T cell receptor beta chain was observed a few times. The donors were all Caucasian adults (living in Nashville, Tennessee). Clones were read by immunoSEQ multiplex PCR, and TCRdb kept only the in-frame ones, dropping some. The data contain around 700,000 clones, 55% to 75% of them singletons. The data stem from a study of shared clonotypes between healthy human individuals. Unmatched junction bases numbered 4, after V lost 5 bases and J lost 0 bases. Germline V gene data show CDR1 as SGHRS and CDR2 as YFSETQ. CDR3 length equals 15 residues. The rearrangement uses TRBV5-1 and TRBJ2-2, with 7 bases that match TRBD1. The sequence came from a woman between 25 and 40 years old in good health. The source material was memory CD4+ T cells sorted from blood. Subset specified: CD45RA-negative fraction. For the CDR3, the DNA is TGCGCCAGCAGGGTCGGGACAGCGAACACCGGGGAGCTGTTTTTT. The encoded protein is CASRVGTANTGELFF.